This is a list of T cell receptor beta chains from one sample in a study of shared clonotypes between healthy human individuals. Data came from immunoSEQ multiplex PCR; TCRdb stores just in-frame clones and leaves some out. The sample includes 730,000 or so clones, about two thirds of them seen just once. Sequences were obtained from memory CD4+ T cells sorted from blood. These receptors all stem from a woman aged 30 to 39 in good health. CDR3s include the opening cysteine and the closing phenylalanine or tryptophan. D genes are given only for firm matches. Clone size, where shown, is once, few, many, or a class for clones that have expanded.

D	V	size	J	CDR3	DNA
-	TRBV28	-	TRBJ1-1	CASSLPAWGNTEAFF	TGTGCCAGCAGTTTGCCCGCTTGGGGGAACACTGAAGCTTTCTTT
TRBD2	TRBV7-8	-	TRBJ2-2	CASSQTSGRALTGELFF	TGTGCCAGCAGCCAGACTAGCGGGAGGGCCCTCACCGGGGAGCTGTTTTTT
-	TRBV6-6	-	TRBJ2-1	CASSPPGSPTNEQFF	TGTGCCAGCAGCCCACCGGGGAGCCCGACAAATGAGCAGTTCTTC
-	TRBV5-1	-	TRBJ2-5	CASSTWDIETQYF	TGCGCCAGCAGCACCTGGGACATTGAGACCCAGTACTTC
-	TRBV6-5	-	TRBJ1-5	CASSANPQGHQPQHF	TGTGCCAGCAGTGCAAACCCGCAGGGGCATCAGCCCCAGCATTTT
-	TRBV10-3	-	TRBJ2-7	CAISEALGAGEQYF	TGTGCCATCAGTGAGGCCCTGGGGGCCGGCGAGCAGTACTTC
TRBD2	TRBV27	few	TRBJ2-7	CASSLFGGRATSYEQYF	TGTGCCAGCAGTTTATTCGGTGGGAGGGCCACTTCCTACGAGCAGTACTTC
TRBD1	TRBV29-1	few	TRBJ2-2	CSASTGAGELFF	TGCAGCGCTTCGACAGGGGCCGGGGAGCTGTTTTTT
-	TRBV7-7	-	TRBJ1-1	CASSPQVGTEAFF	TGTGCCAGCAGCCCCCAGGTGGGCACTGAAGCTTTCTTT
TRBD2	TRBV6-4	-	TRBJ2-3	CASRDLAGANTQYF	TGTGCCAGCAGAGACCTAGCGGGAGCAAATACGCAGTATTTT
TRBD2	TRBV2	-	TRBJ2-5	CASSGGLAGETQYF	TGTGCCAGCAGTGGGGGACTAGCGGGCGAGACCCAGTACTTC
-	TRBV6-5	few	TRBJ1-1	CASSYDQGIREAFF	TGTGCCAGCAGTTACGATCAGGGAATACGTGAAGCTTTCTTT
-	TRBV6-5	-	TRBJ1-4	CASSKNGAGEKLFF	TGTGCCAGCAGTAAGAACGGGGCTGGAGAAAAACTGTTTTTT
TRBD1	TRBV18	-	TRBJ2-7	CASSPPGQGSYEQYF	TGTGCCAGCTCCCCGCCGGGACAGGGGTCATACGAGCAGTACTTC
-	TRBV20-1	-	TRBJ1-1	CTIDGNTEAFF	TGCACCATCGACGGGAACACTGAAGCTTTCTTT
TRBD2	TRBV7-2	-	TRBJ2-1	CASSVSSGHGGEQFF	TGTGCCAGCAGCGTATCTAGCGGACATGGGGGTGAGCAGTTCTTC
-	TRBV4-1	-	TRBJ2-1	CASSQVSSGSYNEQFF	TGCGCCAGCAGCCAAGTGTCAAGCGGGTCATACAATGAGCAGTTCTTC
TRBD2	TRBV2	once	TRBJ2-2	CASRKTSGNTGELFF	TGTGCCAGCAGGAAGACTAGCGGGAACACCGGGGAGCTGTTTTTT
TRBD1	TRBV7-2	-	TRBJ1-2	CASSFGTGGSGYGYTF	TGTGCCAGCAGCTTTGGGACAGGGGGCTCCGGCTATGGCTACACCTTC
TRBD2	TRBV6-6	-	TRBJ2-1	CASSPSSGSSGEQFF	TGTGCCAGCAGCCCCTCTAGCGGGAGTTCAGGGGAGCAGTTCTTC
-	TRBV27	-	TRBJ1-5	CASRRLYGQIIGPQHF	TGTGCCAGCAGACGCTTGTACGGGCAGATCATAGGACCCCAGCATTTT
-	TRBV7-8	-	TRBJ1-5	CASSPDRLGNQPQHF	TGTGCCAGCAGCCCTGACAGGTTAGGCAATCAGCCCCAGCATTTT
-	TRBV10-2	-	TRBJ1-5	CASSDEGHSNQPQHF	TGCGCCAGCAGTGACGAGGGACATAGCAATCAGCCCCAGCATTTT
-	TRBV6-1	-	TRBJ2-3	CASTERWVRDTQYF	TGTGCCAGCACCGAACGGTGGGTACGAGATACGCAGTATTTT
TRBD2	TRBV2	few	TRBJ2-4	CASSELTSGSNIQYF	TGTGCCAGCAGTGAACTGACTAGCGGGAGTAACATTCAGTACTTC
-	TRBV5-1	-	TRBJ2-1	CASSLAGHTEQFF	TGCGCCAGCAGCTTAGCCGGGCACACTGAGCAGTTCTTC
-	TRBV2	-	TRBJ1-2	CASSGMSNYGYTF	TGTGCCAGCAGCGGAATGAGTAACTATGGCTACACCTTC
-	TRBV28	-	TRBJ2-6	CATSKTAGANVLTF	TGTGCCACCTCAAAGACGGCTGGGGCCAACGTCCTGACTTTC
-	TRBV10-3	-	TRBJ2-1	CAISARSRDDYNEQFF	TGTGCCATCAGTGCTCGGTCCCGGGATGACTACAATGAGCAGTTCTTC
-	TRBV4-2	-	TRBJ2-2	CASSRFVLGRNTGELFF	TGTGCCAGCAGCCGTTTCGTTCTGGGACGGAACACCGGGGAGCTGTTTTTT
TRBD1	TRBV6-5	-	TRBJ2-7	CASTTGTGDEQYF	TGTGCCAGCACCACCGGGACAGGGGACGAGCAGTACTTC
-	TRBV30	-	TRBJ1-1	CACVWNTEAFF	TGTGCCTGCGTTTGGAACACTGAAGCTTTCTTT
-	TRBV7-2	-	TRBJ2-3	CASSLPWGGDTQYF	TGTGCCAGCAGCTTGCCATGGGGTGGGGATACGCAGTATTTT
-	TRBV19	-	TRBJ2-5	CASSGVGGRETQYF	TGTGCCAGTAGTGGGGTAGGGGGTCGGGAGACCCAGTACTTC
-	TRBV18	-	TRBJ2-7	CASSPPIGGYYEQYF	TGTGCCAGCTCACCACCCATTGGAGGGTACTACGAGCAGTACTTC
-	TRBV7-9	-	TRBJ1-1	CASRRDGANTEAFF	TGTGCCAGCAGAAGGGACGGGGCGAACACTGAAGCTTTCTTT
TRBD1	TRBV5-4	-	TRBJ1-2	CASSPLTGSYGYTF	TGTGCCAGCAGCCCACTGACAGGGTCCTATGGCTACACCTTC
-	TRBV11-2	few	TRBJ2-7	CASSLGRDLGTYEQYF	TGTGCCAGCAGCTTAGGGCGGGACCTCGGCACCTACGAGCAGTACTTC
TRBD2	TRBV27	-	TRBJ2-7	CASSFKIAGAYEQYF	TGTGCCAGCAGCTTCAAAATAGCGGGAGCCTACGAGCAGTACTTC
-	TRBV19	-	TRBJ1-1	CASSSQGYTEAFF	TGTGCCAGTAGCTCACAGGGATATACTGAAGCTTTCTTT
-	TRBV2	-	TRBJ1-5	CASSVERNQPQHF	TGTGCCAGCAGTGTTGAGAGAAATCAGCCCCAGCATTTT
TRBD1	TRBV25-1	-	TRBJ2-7	CASSETGTGTYEQYF	TGTGCCAGCAGTGAGACCGGGACAGGGACCTACGAGCAGTACTTC
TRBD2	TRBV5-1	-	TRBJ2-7	CASSSSGSMYEQYF	TGCGCCAGCAGCTCTAGCGGGAGTATGTACGAGCAGTACTTC
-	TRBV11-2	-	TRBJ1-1	CASSQDGNTEAFF	TGTGCCAGCAGCCAAGACGGGAACACTGAAGCTTTCTTT
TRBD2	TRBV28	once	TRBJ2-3	CASSYTSGRSTDTQYF	TGTGCCAGCAGTTATACTAGCGGGAGGAGCACAGATACGCAGTATTTT
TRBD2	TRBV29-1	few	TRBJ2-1	CSVSTGTSVHEQFF	TGCAGCGTTAGTACCGGGACTAGCGTTCATGAGCAGTTCTTC
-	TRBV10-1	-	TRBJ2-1	CASSTRTVGNEQFF	TGCGCCAGCAGTACCCGGACGGTAGGGAATGAGCAGTTCTTC
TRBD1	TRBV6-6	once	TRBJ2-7	CASSHRGLHEQYF	TGTGCCAGCAGCCACAGGGGGCTGCACGAGCAGTACTTC
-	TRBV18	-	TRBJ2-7	CASSRGQTTTEQYF	TGTGCCAGCTCACGAGGACAGACGACAACCGAGCAGTACTTC
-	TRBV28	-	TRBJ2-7	CASSPIIEPYEQYF	TGTGCCAGCAGTCCAATCATAGAACCCTACGAGCAGTACTTC
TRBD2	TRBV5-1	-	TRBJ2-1	CASSTRLAGQYNEQFF	TGCGCCAGCAGCACCAGACTAGCGGGACAGTACAATGAGCAGTTCTTC
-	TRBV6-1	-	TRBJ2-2	CASWTALNTGELFF	TGTGCCAGTTGGACAGCCTTAAACACCGGGGAGCTGTTTTTT
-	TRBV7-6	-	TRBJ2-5	CASSGVAQETQYF	TGTGCCAGCAGCGGAGTTGCCCAAGAGACCCAGTACTTC
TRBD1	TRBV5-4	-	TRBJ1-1	CASSSRGSHTEAFF	TGTGCCAGCAGCTCCAGGGGGTCTCACACTGAAGCTTTCTTT
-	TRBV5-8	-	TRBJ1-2	CASSLRTATDTNYGYTF	TGTGCCAGCAGCCTAAGGACAGCAACCGACACTAACTATGGCTACACCTTC